This T cell receptor beta chain was identified during a study of blood T cell repertoires in COVID-19 (dated by TCRdb to about 2020). About the investigation overall: The collaborator samples originated in the United States, Italy and Spain and spanned the acute and convalescent phases of COVID-19. The material from the prospective study consisted of cDNA or gDNA derived from T cells, B-cell-depleted T cells, or PBMCs. Subjects who had been exposed to COVID-19, were actively infected with it, or had recovered from it provided the deeply sampled blood TCRbeta repertoires that made up the dataset. The repertoires were released in a freely available public database meant as a resource for research on the immune response to SARS-CoV-2. Samples came from the ongoing ImmuneRACE study (first 160 participants) plus 1,254 subjects from 6 global collaborators. Sample metadata almost always included a de-identified subject ID, COVID-19 status, age in years and sex. Where available, HLA class I and class II types were taken from metadata supplied by the sample provider and were not determined by assay-based typing. Study-wide conclusions, independent of this receptor: The amount of clinical and demographic metadata varied by source and participant and was provided uncurated.

About this clone itself: Its antigen is not yet known. No base qualities exist here, and no much larger clone lies one base off it.

The immunoSEQ Assay, a bias-controlled multiplex PCR, was used to amplify TCRbeta CDR3 regions from genomic DNA. Under the source paper's analysis protocol: Within the assay, amplification of reference gene primers was used to estimate how many nucleated cells each sample contained. To quantify the absolute abundance of each unique TCRbeta CDR3 rearrangement, sequence reads were collapsed and filtered. Productive Simpson clonality was computed per sample as the square root of Simpson's diversity index over productive rearrangements. TCRdb holds this immuneACCESS table with in-frame rearrangements only. Some clones are missing; in checked studies, unresolved V genes explain under half, and the rest has no known cause. The V and J calls and clone size are taken from that table; D and trimming were inferred from the DNA. The sample table shows approximately 160,000 clones, and about four fifths are seen once. In total, the top ten clones hold roughly 14% of the sample.

Collaborating institutions collected whole blood in K2EDTA tubes following their own protocols. For TCRbeta analysis, collaborators shipped samples as frozen whole blood, isolated PBMCs, or DNA extracted from either of those sample types. Per the germline V gene (reference sequence), SGHKS is the CDR1 and YYEKEE is the CDR2. CDR3 length: 15 amino acids, cysteine to phenylalanine. The read is trimmed to its CDR3 DNA, 45 bases read in frame from base 1. Deletion took 2 bases off V and 3 bases off J, with a span of 11 bases between the germline ends. Rearrangement joined TRBV5-5 to TRBJ1-4, with TRBD1 perhaps the D gene, on 5 matching bases. This clonotype was obtained from a man between 18 and 29 years old with active or convalescent COVID-19. What was sequenced was peripheral blood. The CDR3 region reads CASSLGAASNEKLFF. The sequenced DNA: TGTGCCAGCAGCTTAGGGGCAGCGTCTAATGAAAAACTGTTTTTT.